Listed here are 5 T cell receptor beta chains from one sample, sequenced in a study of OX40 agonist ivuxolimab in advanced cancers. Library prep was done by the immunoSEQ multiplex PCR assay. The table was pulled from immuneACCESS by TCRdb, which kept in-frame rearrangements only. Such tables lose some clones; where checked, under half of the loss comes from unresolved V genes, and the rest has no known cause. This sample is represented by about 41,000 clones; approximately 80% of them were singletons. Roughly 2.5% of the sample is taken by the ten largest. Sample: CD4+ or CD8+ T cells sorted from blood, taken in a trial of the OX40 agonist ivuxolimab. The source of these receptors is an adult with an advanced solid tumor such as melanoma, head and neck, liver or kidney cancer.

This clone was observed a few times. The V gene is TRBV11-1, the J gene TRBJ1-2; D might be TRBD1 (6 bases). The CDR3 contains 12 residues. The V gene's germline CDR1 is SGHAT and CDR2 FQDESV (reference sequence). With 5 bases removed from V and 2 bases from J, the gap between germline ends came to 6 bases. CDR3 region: CASSDRNYGYTF. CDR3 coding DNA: TGTGCCAGCAGCGACAGGAACTATGGCTACACCTTC.

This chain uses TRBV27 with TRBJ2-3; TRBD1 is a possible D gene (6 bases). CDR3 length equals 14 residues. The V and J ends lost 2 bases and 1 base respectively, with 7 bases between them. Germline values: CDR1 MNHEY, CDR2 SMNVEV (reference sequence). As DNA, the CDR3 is TGTGCCAGCAGTTTAAACAGGGGCACAGATACGCAGTATTTT. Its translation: CASSLNRGTDTQYF.

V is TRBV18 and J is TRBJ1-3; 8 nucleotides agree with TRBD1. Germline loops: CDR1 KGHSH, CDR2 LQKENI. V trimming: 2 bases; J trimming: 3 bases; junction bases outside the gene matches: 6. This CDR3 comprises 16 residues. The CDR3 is CASSPSRQGYGNTIYF. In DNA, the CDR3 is TGTGCCAGCTCACCATCCCGACAGGGGTATGGAAACACCATATATTTT.

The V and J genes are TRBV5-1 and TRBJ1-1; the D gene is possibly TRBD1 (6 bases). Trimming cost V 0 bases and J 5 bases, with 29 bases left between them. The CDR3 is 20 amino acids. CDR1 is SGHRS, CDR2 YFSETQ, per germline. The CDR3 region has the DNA TGCGCCAGCAGCTTGGAAGCAGGGGAACGCTTGAGTCCGTTGGGGACTGAAGCTTTCTTT. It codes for CASSLEAGERLSPLGTEAFF.

CDR3 protein: CASSYSGSSIREKLFF. CDR3 sequence (DNA): TGTGCCAGCAGTTACTCTGGCAGTTCGATAAGGGAAAAACTGTTTTTT. This rearrangement joins TRBV6-5 to TRBJ1-4; D remains ambiguous. V lost 0 bases to trimming and J lost 8 bases, with 16 bases between them. CDR1 and CDR2 from the germline V gene are MNHEY and SVGAGI. The CDR3 contains 16 residues.